A single sample gave rise to the 6 T cell receptor beta chains below, sequenced in a study of T-cell reconstitution after alpha-beta-depleted transplantation in children. Researchers prepared the TCRbeta library using unique molecular identifiers, the study reports. TCRdb itself ran the PCR reads through MiXCR, one entry per CDR3 protein. The sample lists about 270,000 distinct CDR3 sequences; roughly 9.5% were seen once. The material sequenced was PBMCs from the stem cell graft donor, taken from the stem cell graft. These receptors were obtained from a human donor who donated a stem cell graft to a child with SCID.

This rearrangement joins TRBV5-5 to TRBJ1-2, with TRBD1 as a possible D gene (6 bases). CDR3 length: 15 residues. The germline V and J ends were trimmed by 2 bases and 0 bases, with 11 bases remaining between them. CDR1 is SGHKS, CDR2 YYEKEE, per germline (reference sequence). The DNA for the CDR3 is TGTGCCAGCAGCTTCTGGACAGAGGCTAACTATGGCTACACCTTC. Encoded protein: CASSFWTEANYGYTF.

This clonotype was seen more than once but under ten times. V and J are TRBV12-5 and TRBJ2-7; D unclear. The germline CDR1 and CDR2 sequences are LGHNT and FRNRAP. This CDR3 has 13 residues. Trimming pared 8 bases from V and 7 bases from J, leaving 18 bases between. In DNA form, the CDR3 reads TGTGCTAGTACCCCAAGACCTGACCTGGAGCAGTACTTC. Its translation is CASTPRPDLEQYF.

This clonotype appeared a few times. The chain joins TRBV12-3 or TRBV12-4 to TRBJ2-6; possible D gene TRBD1, 5 bases. The CDR3 loop spans 15 amino acids. V lost 3 bases and J lost 0, with 6 bases in between. Written as DNA, the CDR3 is TGTGCCAGCAGTTTTCAGGGCTCTGGGGCCAACGTCCTGACTTTC. Protein product: CASSFQGSGANVLTF.

The chain is built from TRBV5-1 and TRBJ2-3; 9 positions match TRBD2. Trimming took 3 bases from V and 2 from J; bases not matched to a gene: 16. Germline CDR1 reads SGHRS; CDR2 reads YFSETQ. The CDR3 loop spans 19 amino acids. The CDR3 DNA sequence: TGCGCCAGCAGCTCCCCCCAGAGACTAGCGGTGACCAACACAGATACGCAGTATTTT. Its protein product is CASSSPQRLAVTNTDTQYF. Variable domain in full (rest from reference TRBV5-1 and TRBJ2-3): KAGVTQTPRYLIKTRGQQVTLSCSPISGHRSVSWYQQTPGQGLQFLFEYFSETQRNKGNFPGRFSGRQFSNSRSEMNVSTLELGDSALYLCASSSPQRLAVTNTDTQYFGPGTRLTVL.

Only a few counts were recorded for this clonotype. J is TRBJ2-3 and V is TRBV5-1; weak D call: TRBD1 (6 bases). The germline CDR1 and CDR2 sequences are SGHRS and YFSETQ. Trimming shortened V by 4 bases and J by 5 bases, and 23 bases separated the two germline ends. This CDR3 is built from 17 residues. The DNA for the CDR3 is TGCGCCAGCAGCCGAACCTCAGGGGCGCTGCAGATAGATACGCAGTATTTT. Encoded protein: CASSRTSGALQIDTQYF. Looking up the rest from reference TRBV5-1 and TRBJ2-3 gives the full variable domain: KAGVTQTPRYLIKTRGQQVTLSCSPISGHRSVSWYQQTPGQGLQFLFEYFSETQRNKGNFPGRFSGRQFSNSRSEMNVSTLELGDSALYLCASSRTSGALQIDTQYFGPGTRLTVL.

A remark on this clonotype: A single base separates this from a much larger clone, so it may be a read error. This chain connects TRBV25-1 to TRBJ2-3; possible D gene TRBD2, 6 bases. Trimming took 1 base from V and 4 from J, leaving 15 bases between them. The CDR3 covers 16 residues. CDR1 MGHDK and CDR2 SYGVNS come from the germline V gene. The CDR3 loop reads CASSEWSWGVPDTQYF. CDR3 DNA: TGTGCCAGCAGTGAATGGAGCTGGGGGGTTCCAGATACGCAGTATTTT. Filled out from reference TRBV25-1 and TRBJ2-3, the complete variable domain reads EADIYQTPRYLVIGTGKKITLECSQTMGHDKMYWYQQDPGMELHLIHYSYGVNSTEKGDLSSESTVSRIRTEHFPLTLESARPSHTSQYLCASSEWSWGVPDTQYFGPGTRLTVL.